The sequence of this TCR beta chain was determined in a study of identifying expanded T cells in peripheral blood. Study-level findings and limits: Roughly 1.2 clones differed between technical replicates, versus roughly 16 and 20 over time. Clone count variance between roughly two-week samples rose with total template count.

Comment on this clone: Its antigen is not known.

The method was immunoSEQ multiplex PCR; TCRdb's version includes in-frame clones alone and lacks a portion of them. The sample contains about 130,000 clones, 86% of which appear only once. V lost 5 bases and J lost 4; bases outside the gene matches: 8. Germline lookup yields CDR1 MDHEN and CDR2 SYDVKM. The CDR3 length is 16 residues. The receptor was derived from a person aged 18-70 years in good health. The sample taken for sequencing was blood. The rearrangement uses TRBV28 and TRBJ2-1, with 10 nucleotides matching TRBD2. CDR3 amino acids: CASSGWTSGPYNEQFF. In nucleotides, the CDR3 is TGTGCCAGCAGTGGGTGGACTAGCGGCCCATACAATGAGCAGTTCTTC.